This entry is about one TCR beta chain. This sample stems from a study of cytomegalovirus exposure and HLA in healthy donors. The CDR3 extends over 15 amino acids. The V gene's germline CDR1 is SEHNR and CDR2 FQNEAQ (reference sequence). Deletions cut 2 bases from V and 7 bases from J, with 17 bases between. The PCR made use of 60 Vbeta and 13 Jbeta primers. TCRdb's copy holds only in-frame clones and misses some; the assay was immunoSEQ multiplex PCR. The sample includes around 180,000 clones, 75% to 85% of them seen just once. The sequence came from a woman in her fifties or sixties in good health and CMV-seronegative. V usage is TRBV7-9 and J usage is TRBJ1-1; D is possibly TRBD1 (6 bases). Specimen: PBMCs. The chain's CDR3 is CASSLTGGSGIEAFF. In DNA, the CDR3 is TGTGCCAGCAGCTTAACTGGGGGCTCTGGAATTGAAGCTTTCTTT.